This T cell receptor beta chain was recorded in a study of T-cell memory formation after mild COVID-19. The CDR3 has 13 amino acids. V was shortened by 7 bases and J by 7 bases, with 13 bases between the two germline ends. Germline assignment: CDR1 MNHEY and CDR2 SVGEGT. TCRalpha and TCRbeta libraries used 5'RACE with constant-segment primers and UMIs. TCRdb processed the 5' RACE reads anew with MiXCR; each CDR3 protein has one entry. The repertoire consists of a few hundred thousand distinct CDR3 sequences, with 15% to 20% occurring once and the leading ten covering roughly 21%. The chain carries TRBV6-2 or TRBV6-3 and TRBJ2-2; tentatively, D is TRBD2 (6 bases). The TCR comes from a man aged 18 to 29 who had mild COVID-19 (a few samples of this study predate the infection). Cell type and time point are not known. Sequencing input: PBMCs or a T cell subset sorted from them (not recorded which). The CDR3 DNA reads TGTGCCAGCACCCGTCGGGGGAACGGGGAGCTGTTTTTT. This sequence encodes CASTRRGNGELFF.